This T cell receptor (beta chain) emerged from a study of patients and donors after allogeneic stem cell transplantation. The CDR3 contains 15 residues. J was trimmed by 4 bases and V by 0 bases; bases with no gene match: 4. Germline V gene lookup returns CDR1 SGHRS and CDR2 YFSETQ. Each CDR3 protein gets one entry after TCRdb re-called the RT-PCR reads with MiXCR. The sample has 70,000 or so distinct CDR3 sequences; more than 20% are singletons. In its sample, this clonotype was seen a few times. The receptor was derived from a human donor who was either an allogeneic HSCT recipient or a stem cell or donor lymphocyte infusion donor (not recorded which). It is not recorded whose cells these are; they may come from a transplant donor. This sequence joins TRBV5-1 and TRBJ1-2; 9 nucleotides align to TRBD1. Sequences were obtained from blood, either unsorted or a sorted T cell fraction (not recorded which). This CDR3 is CASSLEGTGIYGYTF. The CDR3 DNA sequence: TGCGCCAGCAGCTTGGAGGGGACAGGGATCTATGGCTACACCTTC.